Listed below are T cell receptor beta chains from one sample, sequenced in a study of shared clonotypes between healthy human individuals. Sequencing was performed with immunoSEQ multiplex PCR; in TCRdb, only in-frame clones are kept and a portion is missing. Seen here are about 2.3 million clones, 85% to 95% observed once, and the top ten hold 0.3% to 0.4%. The source material was naive CD4+ T cells from PBMCs. The receptors here all came from a man between 18 and 29 years old in good health. Some clones in this sample may be carry-over from other donors' samples. Each CDR3 is given with its conserved first and last residue. A D gene is named only where the DNA matches it firmly. Size is stated for part of the rows, as once, few or many counts, or as a class when the clone is expanded.

V	D	size	J	CDR3	DNA
TRBV5-1	TRBD1	-	TRBJ1-5	CASSFQGDQPQHF	TGCGCCAGCAGCTTTCAGGGGGATCAGCCCCAGCATTTT
TRBV5-4	-	-	TRBJ1-2	CAGRTTNYGYTF	TGTGCCGGACGAACGACTAACTATGGCTACACCTTC
TRBV11-3	TRBD1	once	TRBJ1-5	CASSLKDRDQPQHF	TGTGCCAGCAGCTTAAAGGACAGGGATCAGCCCCAGCATTTT
TRBV5-6	TRBD1	-	TRBJ1-4	CASSLQGETNEKLFF	TGTGCCAGCAGCCTACAGGGGGAGACTAATGAAAAACTGTTTTTT
TRBV29-1	-	few	TRBJ1-1	CSVVRVTEAFF	TGCAGCGTTGTACGGGTGACTGAAGCTTTCTTT
TRBV6-1	-	-	TRBJ1-2	CASSEAGSRIYGYTF	TGTGCCAGCAGTGAAGCAGGCTCCCGAATCTATGGCTACACCTTC
TRBV4-2	-	once	TRBJ2-2	CASSQDLGRAFTGELFF	TGTGCCAGCAGCCAAGATCTGGGGCGCGCGTTCACCGGGGAGCTGTTTTTT
TRBV11-2	-	-	TRBJ2-3	CASSYLRGTPSTDTQYF	TGTGCCAGCAGCTACCTTCGGGGGACTCCCAGCACAGATACGCAGTATTTT
TRBV27	-	few	TRBJ1-2	CASSRSGVGGYTF	TGTGCCAGCAGCCGTTCGGGGGTGGGCGGCTACACCTTC
TRBV5-4	-	-	TRBJ2-2	CASSLAQINTGELFF	TGTGCCAGCAGCTTGGCACAGATAAACACCGGGGAGCTGTTTTTT
TRBV28	-	-	TRBJ1-5	CASSYDQPQHF	TGTGCCAGCAGTTACGATCAGCCCCAGCATTTT
TRBV7-2	-	-	TRBJ1-1	CASSLDRWNTEAFF	TGTGCCAGCAGTTTAGACAGGTGGAACACTGAAGCTTTCTTT
TRBV27	-	-	TRBJ1-1	CASSLFGYTEAFF	TGTGCCAGCAGTTTATTCGGTTACACTGAAGCTTTCTTT
TRBV7-3	-	few	TRBJ2-1	CASSVSMDEQFF	TGTGCCAGCAGCGTTAGTATGGATGAGCAGTTCTTC
TRBV7-6	TRBD2	-	TRBJ2-2	CASSLVSPSGSAGELFF	TGTGCCAGCAGCTTAGTATCCCCCAGCGGGAGCGCCGGGGAGCTGTTTTTT
TRBV28	-	few	TRBJ2-1	CASSHTVGDHNEQFF	TGTGCCAGCAGTCACACAGTCGGGGATCACAATGAGCAGTTCTTC
TRBV6-1	-	once	TRBJ2-1	CASSEGRRLKDLYNEQFF	TGTGCCAGCAGTGAAGGTCGGAGGCTCAAGGACCTCTACAATGAGCAGTTCTTC
TRBV6-6	TRBD1	-	TRBJ2-7	CAISGQGTYEQYF	TGTGCCATCAGTGGACAGGGTACCTACGAGCAGTACTTC
TRBV11-2	-	-	TRBJ2-1	CASSLEPRGEQFF	TGTGCCAGCAGCTTAGAGCCCCGGGGTGAGCAGTTCTTC
TRBV19	TRBD2	-	TRBJ2-5	CASWTRRLGETQYF	TGTGCCAGTTGGACTAGAAGATTGGGAGAGACCCAGTACTTC
TRBV7-2	TRBD2	-	TRBJ2-7	CASSFRHGRGSYEQYF	TGTGCCAGCAGCTTTCGACACGGGAGGGGGTCCTACGAGCAGTACTTC
TRBV7-2	-	-	TRBJ1-5	CASSFGGGLEQPQHF	TGTGCCAGCAGCTTTGGGGGGGGGCTGGAGCAGCCCCAGCATTTT
TRBV19	-	few	TRBJ2-1	CASSMNHRDQQFF	TGTGCCAGTAGTATGAACCACCGGGACCAGCAGTTCTTC